This paragraph covers one TCR beta chain sequence. What it binds is unknown. The V and J ends lost 0 bases and 0 bases, in that order; junction bases with no gene match: 15. Germline CDR1 SGHRS, CDR2 YFSETQ. This CDR3 has 20 residues. The entry originates in a study of long-term antiretroviral therapy in people with HIV. For the study at large: A decade or so separates the oldest specimens from the later 2015 immediate-ART recommendation. Overall study findings and caveats: Compared with controls, HIV repertoires showed narrower CDR3 length ranges.

Sequencing used immunoSEQ v3.0 at survey level. The table came from immunoSEQ multiplex PCR; TCRdb's copy has only in-frame clones and leaves some out. The repertoire holds 30,000 to 40,000 clones, with 95% to 98% as singletons. The study used samples holding 1-10 million cryopreserved PBMC before DNA extraction. This sequence joins TRBV5-1 and TRBJ1-3; 7 bases line up with TRBD1. The source is a man aged 25 to 40 with HIV. The source material was unsorted PBMCs, sampled 6.9 years after starting antiretroviral therapy. The CDR3 is CASSLGENLQGRSSGNTIYF. Written as DNA, the CDR3 is TGCGCCAGCAGCTTGGGGGAAAACTTACAGGGGCGAAGCTCTGGAAACACCATATATTTT.